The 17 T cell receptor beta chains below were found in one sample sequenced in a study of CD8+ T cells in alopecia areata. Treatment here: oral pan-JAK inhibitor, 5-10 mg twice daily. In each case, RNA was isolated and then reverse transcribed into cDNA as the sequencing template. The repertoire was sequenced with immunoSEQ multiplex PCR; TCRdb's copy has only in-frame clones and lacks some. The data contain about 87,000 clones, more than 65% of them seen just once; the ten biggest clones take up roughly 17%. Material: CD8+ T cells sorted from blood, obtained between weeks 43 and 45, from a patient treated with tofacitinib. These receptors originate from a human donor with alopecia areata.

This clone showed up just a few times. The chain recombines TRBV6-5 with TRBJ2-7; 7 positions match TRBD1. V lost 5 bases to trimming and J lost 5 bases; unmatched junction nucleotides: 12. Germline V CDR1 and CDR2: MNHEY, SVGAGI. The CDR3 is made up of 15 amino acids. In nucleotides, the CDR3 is TGTGCCAGCAGTCCCAGACAGGGCCTTTGGAACGAGCAGTACTTC. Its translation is CASSPRQGLWNEQYF.

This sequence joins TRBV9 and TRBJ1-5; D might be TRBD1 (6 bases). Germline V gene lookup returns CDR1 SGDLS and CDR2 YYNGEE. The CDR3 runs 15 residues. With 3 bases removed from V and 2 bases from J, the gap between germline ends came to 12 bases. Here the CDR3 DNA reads TGTGCCAGCAGCGCGGGGGGGGCAGGCAATCAGCCCCAGCATTTT. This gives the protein CASSAGGAGNQPQHF.

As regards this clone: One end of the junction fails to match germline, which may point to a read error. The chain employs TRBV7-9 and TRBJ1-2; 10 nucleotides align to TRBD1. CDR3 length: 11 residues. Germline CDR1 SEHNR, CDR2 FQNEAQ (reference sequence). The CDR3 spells CASSHDRGPYF. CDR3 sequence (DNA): TGTGCCAGCAGCCATGACAGGGGGCCCTACTTC.

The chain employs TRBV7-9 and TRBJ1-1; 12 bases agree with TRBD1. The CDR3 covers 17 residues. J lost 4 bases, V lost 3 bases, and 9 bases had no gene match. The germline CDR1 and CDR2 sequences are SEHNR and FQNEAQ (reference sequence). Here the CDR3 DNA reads TGTGCCAGCAGCTTCGAAGGGACAGGGGGCATTGGCACTGAAGCTTTCTTT. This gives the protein CASSFEGTGGIGTEAFF. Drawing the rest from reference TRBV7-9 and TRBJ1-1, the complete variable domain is DTGVSQNPRHKITKRGQNVTFRCDPISEHNRLYWYRQTLGQGPEFLTYFQNEAQLEKSRLLSDRFSAERPKGSFSTLEIQRTEQGDSAMYLCASSFEGTGGIGTEAFFGQGTRLTVV.

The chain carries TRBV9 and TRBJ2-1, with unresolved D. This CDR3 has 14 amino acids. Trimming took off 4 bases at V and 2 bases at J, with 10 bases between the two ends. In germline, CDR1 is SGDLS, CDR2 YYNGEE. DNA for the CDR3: TGTGCCAGCAGCCCGGCCCAAACCTACAATGAGCAGTTCTTC. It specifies CASSPAQTYNEQFF.

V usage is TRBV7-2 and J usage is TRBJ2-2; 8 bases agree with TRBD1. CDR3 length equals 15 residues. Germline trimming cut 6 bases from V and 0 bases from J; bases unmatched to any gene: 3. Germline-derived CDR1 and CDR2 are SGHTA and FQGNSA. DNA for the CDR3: TGTGCCAGCAGAACACAGGGGGCGAACACCGGGGAGCTGTTTTTT. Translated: CASRTQGANTGELFF.

The CDR3 reads CASRDMTGENGYTF. In DNA form, the CDR3 reads TGCGCCAGCAGGGACATGACAGGGGAGAATGGCTACACCTTC. The chain links TRBV5-1 to TRBJ1-2, with 8 nucleotides matching TRBD1. The CDR3 is 14 amino acids. V lost 5 bases, J lost 6 bases, and 9 bases stayed unmatched. Germline V gene data show CDR1 as SGHRS and CDR2 as YFSETQ.

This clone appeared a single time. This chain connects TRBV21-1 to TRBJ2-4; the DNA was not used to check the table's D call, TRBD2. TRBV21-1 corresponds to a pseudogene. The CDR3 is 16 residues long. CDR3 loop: CASSKDGRLAKNIQYF. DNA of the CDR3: TGTGCCAGCAGCAAAGACGGGAGACTAGCCAAAAACATTCAGTACTTC.

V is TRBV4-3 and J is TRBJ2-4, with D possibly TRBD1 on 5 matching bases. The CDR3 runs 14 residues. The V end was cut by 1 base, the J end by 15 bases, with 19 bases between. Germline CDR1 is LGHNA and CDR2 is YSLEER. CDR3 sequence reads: CASSQGRDGPQRYF. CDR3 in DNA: TGCGCCAGCAGCCAAGGCAGGGATGGTCCCCAGAGGTACTTC.

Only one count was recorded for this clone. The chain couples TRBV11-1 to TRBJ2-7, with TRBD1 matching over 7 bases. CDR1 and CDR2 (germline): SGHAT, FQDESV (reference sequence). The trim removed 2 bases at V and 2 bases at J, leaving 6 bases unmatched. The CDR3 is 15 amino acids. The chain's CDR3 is CASSLLTGPTYEQYF. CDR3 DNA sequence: TGTGCCAGCAGCTTATTGACAGGGCCTACCTACGAGCAGTACTTC.

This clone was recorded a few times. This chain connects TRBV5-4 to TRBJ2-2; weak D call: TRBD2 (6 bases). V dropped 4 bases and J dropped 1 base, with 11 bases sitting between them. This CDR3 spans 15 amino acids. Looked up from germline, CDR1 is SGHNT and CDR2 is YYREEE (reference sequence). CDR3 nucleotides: TGTGCCAGCAGCGGCGGGACTTTGAACACCGGGGAGCTGTTTTTT. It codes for CASSGGTLNTGELFF.

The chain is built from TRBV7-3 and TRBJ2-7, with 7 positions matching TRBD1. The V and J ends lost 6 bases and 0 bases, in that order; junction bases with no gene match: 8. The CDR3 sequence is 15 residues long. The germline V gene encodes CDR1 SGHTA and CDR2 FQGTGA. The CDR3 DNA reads TGTGCCAGCAGTGAGGGGGCTGGCAGCTCCTACGAGCAGTACTTC. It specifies CASSEGAGSSYEQYF. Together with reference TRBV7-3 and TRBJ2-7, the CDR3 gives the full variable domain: GAGVSQTPSNKVTEKGKYVELRCDPISGHTALYWYRQSLGQGPEFLIYFQGTGAADDSGLPNDRFFAVRPEGSVSTLKIQRTERGDSAVYLCASSEGAGSSYEQYFGPGTRLTVT.

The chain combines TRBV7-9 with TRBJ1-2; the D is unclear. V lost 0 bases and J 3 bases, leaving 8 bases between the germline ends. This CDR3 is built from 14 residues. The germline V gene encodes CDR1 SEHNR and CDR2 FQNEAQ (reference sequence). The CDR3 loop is CASSLAGAYYGYTF. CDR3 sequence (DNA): TGTGCCAGCAGCTTAGCCGGCGCATACTATGGCTACACCTTC.

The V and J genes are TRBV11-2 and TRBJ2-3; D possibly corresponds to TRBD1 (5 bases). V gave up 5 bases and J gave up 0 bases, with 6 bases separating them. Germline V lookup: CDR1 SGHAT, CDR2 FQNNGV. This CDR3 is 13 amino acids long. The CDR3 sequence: CASSRQSTDTQYF. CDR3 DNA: TGTGCCAGCAGCCGACAGAGCACAGATACGCAGTATTTT.

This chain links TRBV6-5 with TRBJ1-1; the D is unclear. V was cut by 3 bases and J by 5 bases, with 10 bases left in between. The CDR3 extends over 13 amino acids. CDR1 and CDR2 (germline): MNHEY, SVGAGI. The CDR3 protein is CASSYKLSTEAFF. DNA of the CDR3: TGTGCCAGCAGTTATAAATTGTCGACTGAAGCTTTCTTT.

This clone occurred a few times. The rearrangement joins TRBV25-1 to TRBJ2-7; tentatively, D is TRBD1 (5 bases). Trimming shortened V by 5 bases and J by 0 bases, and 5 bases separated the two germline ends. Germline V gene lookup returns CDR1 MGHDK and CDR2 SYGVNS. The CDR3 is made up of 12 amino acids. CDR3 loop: CASSTGSYEQYF. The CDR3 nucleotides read TGTGCCAGCAGTACAGGCTCCTACGAGCAGTACTTC.

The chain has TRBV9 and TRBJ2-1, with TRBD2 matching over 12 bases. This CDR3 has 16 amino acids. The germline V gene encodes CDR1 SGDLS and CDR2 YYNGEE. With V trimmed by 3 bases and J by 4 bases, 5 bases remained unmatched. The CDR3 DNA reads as TGTGCCAGCAGCGACAGACTAGCGGGGGAGTACAATGAGCAGTTCTTC. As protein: CASSDRLAGEYNEQFF.